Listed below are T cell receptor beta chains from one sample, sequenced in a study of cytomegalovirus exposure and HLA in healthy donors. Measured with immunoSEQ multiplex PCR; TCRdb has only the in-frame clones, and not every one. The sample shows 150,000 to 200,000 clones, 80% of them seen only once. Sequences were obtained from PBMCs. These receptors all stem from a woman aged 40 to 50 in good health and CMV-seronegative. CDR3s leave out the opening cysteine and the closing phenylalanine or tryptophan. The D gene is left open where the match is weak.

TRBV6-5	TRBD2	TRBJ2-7	ASSPSGRAYEQY
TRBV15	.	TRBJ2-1	ATSRDGPEQF
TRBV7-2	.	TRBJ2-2	ASSLIRTVNTGELF
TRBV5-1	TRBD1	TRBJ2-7	ASSLEVGGGYEQY
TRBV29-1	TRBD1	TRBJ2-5	STRQGKETQY
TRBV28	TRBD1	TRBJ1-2	AVHPQGAYGYT
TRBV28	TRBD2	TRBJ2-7	ASSLWTSGSVYEQY
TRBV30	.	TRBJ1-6	AWSSGGYNSPLH
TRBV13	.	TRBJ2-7	ASSQKQGSYEQY
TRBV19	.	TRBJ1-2	ASSIGGQPYGYT
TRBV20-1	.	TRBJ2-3	SARGSGGQY
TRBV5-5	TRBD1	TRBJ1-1	ASSWTGGEVEAF
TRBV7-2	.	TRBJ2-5	ASSLDYSGTQY
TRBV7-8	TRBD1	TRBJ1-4	ASSNPDRGGEKLF
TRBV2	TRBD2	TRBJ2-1	ASRRLAGGGSSYNEQF
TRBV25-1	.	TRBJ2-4	ASSEQGPGGIQY
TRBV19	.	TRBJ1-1	ASSSQANTEAF
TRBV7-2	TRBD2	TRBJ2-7	ASSLVTSGQFYEQY
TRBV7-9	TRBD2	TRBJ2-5	ASSPGGGGQETQY
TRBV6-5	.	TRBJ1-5	ASGQFNQPQH
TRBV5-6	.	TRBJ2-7	ASSLGLNEQY
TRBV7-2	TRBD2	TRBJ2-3	ASSLASAGGHPDTQY
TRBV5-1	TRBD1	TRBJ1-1	ASSPGQGAAEAF
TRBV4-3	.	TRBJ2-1	ASSQGGGAFSYNEQF
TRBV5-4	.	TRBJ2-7	ASSLTVPTGEQY
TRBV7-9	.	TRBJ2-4	ASSFGLKTSFAKNIQY
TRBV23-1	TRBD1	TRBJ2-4	ASSQSDEGATAKNIQY
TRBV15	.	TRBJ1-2	ATSIRTVNYGYT
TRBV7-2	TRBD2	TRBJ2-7	ASSLEAGGVPYEQY
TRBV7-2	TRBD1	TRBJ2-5	ASSLRTGGLGETQY
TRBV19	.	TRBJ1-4	ASSFGGGLNEKLF
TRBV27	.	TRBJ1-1	ASSFRGTEAF
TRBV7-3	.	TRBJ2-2	ASSLGGLLGGELF
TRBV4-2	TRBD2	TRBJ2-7	ASGRGGGDSYEQY
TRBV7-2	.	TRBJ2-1	ASSVRLGVSYNEQF
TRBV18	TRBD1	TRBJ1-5	ASSRQGWGNQPQH
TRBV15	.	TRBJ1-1	ATSSEVALNTEAF
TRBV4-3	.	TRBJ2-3	ASSQVAGRGDTQY
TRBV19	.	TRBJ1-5	ASSMRQGIQPQH
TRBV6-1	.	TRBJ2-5	AHRTGKGFREAQY
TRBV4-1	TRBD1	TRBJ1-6	ASSQDQTGGSRSPLH
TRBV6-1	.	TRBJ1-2	ASSPLGGSYGYT
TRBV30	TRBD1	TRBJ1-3	AWNRGDSGNTIY
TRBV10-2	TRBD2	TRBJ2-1	ASAAGTSGGNEQF
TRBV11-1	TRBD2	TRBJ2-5	ASSPASGKETQY
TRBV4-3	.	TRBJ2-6	ASSQSRNGVSGANVLT
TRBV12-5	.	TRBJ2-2	ASGLILQAGELF
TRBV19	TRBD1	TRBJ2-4	ASSHTTGQGNIQY
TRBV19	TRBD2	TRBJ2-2	ASSILAGTGELF
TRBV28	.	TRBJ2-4	ASNGGGPKNSQY
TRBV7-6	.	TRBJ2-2	ASSLGTSTGELF
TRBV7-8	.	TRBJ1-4	ASSPRGGDEKLF
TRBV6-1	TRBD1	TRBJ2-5	ASSVLQGVAETQY
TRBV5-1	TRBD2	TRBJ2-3	ASSLLAGGATDTQY
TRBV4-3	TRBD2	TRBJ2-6	ASSQGYVGAGVSGANVLT
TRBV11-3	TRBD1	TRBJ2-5	ASSLDRETGSRETQY
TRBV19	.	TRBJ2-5	ASSPLGADETQY